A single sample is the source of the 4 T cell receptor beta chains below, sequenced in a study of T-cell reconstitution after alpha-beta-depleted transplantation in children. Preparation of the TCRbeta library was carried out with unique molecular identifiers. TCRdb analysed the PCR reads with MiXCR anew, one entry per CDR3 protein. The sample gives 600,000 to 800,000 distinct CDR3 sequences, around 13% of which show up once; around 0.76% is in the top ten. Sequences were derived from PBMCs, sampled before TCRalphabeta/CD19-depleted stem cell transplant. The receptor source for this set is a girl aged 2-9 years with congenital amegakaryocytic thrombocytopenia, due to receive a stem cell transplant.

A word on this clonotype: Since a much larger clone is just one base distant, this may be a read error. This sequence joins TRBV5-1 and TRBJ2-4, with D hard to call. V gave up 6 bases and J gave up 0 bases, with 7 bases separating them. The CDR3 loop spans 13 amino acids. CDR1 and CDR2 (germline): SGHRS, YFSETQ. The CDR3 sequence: CASTLSAKNIQYF. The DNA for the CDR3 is TGCGCCAGCACCTTATCAGCCAAAAACATTCAGTACTTC.

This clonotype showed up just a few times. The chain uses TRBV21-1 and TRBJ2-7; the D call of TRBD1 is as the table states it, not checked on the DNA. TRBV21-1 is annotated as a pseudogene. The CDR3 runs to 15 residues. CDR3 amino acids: CASSPPPGHLVEQYF. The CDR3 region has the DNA TGTGCCAGCAGCCCGCCTCCGGGACACCTCGTCGAGCAGTACTTC.

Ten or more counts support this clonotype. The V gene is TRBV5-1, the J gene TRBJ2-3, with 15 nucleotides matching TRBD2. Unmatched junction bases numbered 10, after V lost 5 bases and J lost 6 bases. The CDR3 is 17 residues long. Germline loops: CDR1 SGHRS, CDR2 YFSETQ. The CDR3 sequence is CASRVVGTSGRTDTQYF. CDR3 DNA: TGCGCCAGCAGGGTCGTAGGGACTAGCGGGAGGACCGATACGCAGTATTTT.

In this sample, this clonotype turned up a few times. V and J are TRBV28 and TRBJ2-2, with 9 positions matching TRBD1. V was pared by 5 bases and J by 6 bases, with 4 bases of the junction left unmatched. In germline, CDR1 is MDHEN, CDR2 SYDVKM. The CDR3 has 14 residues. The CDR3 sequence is CASSDTGGSGELFF. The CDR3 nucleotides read TGTGCCAGCAGTGATACAGGGGGCTCCGGGGAGCTGTTTTTT. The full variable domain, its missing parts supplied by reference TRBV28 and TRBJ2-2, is DVKVTQSSRYLVKRTGEKVFLECVQDMDHENMFWYRQDPGLGLRLIYFSYDVKMKEKGDIPEGYSVSREKKERFSLILESASTNQTSMYLCASSDTGGSGELFFGEGSRLTVL.